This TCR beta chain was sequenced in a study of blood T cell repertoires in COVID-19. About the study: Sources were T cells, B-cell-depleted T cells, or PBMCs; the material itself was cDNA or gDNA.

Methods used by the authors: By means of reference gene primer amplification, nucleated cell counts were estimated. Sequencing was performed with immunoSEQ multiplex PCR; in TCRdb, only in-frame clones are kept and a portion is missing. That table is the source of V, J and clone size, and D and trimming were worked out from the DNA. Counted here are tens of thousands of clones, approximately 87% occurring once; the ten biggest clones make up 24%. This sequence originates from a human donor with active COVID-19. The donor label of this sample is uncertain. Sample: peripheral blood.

The CDR3 protein is CASSLSRLKASPYEQYF. The DNA of the CDR3 is TGTGCCAGCAGTTTATCGAGGCTGAAAGCGAGTCCCTACGAGCAGTACTTC. This chain joins TRBV27 and TRBJ2-7; D is ambiguous. Germline CDR1 MNHEY, CDR2 SMNVEV (reference sequence). V gave up 0 bases and J gave up 2 bases, with 17 bases separating them. The CDR3 totals 17 residues.